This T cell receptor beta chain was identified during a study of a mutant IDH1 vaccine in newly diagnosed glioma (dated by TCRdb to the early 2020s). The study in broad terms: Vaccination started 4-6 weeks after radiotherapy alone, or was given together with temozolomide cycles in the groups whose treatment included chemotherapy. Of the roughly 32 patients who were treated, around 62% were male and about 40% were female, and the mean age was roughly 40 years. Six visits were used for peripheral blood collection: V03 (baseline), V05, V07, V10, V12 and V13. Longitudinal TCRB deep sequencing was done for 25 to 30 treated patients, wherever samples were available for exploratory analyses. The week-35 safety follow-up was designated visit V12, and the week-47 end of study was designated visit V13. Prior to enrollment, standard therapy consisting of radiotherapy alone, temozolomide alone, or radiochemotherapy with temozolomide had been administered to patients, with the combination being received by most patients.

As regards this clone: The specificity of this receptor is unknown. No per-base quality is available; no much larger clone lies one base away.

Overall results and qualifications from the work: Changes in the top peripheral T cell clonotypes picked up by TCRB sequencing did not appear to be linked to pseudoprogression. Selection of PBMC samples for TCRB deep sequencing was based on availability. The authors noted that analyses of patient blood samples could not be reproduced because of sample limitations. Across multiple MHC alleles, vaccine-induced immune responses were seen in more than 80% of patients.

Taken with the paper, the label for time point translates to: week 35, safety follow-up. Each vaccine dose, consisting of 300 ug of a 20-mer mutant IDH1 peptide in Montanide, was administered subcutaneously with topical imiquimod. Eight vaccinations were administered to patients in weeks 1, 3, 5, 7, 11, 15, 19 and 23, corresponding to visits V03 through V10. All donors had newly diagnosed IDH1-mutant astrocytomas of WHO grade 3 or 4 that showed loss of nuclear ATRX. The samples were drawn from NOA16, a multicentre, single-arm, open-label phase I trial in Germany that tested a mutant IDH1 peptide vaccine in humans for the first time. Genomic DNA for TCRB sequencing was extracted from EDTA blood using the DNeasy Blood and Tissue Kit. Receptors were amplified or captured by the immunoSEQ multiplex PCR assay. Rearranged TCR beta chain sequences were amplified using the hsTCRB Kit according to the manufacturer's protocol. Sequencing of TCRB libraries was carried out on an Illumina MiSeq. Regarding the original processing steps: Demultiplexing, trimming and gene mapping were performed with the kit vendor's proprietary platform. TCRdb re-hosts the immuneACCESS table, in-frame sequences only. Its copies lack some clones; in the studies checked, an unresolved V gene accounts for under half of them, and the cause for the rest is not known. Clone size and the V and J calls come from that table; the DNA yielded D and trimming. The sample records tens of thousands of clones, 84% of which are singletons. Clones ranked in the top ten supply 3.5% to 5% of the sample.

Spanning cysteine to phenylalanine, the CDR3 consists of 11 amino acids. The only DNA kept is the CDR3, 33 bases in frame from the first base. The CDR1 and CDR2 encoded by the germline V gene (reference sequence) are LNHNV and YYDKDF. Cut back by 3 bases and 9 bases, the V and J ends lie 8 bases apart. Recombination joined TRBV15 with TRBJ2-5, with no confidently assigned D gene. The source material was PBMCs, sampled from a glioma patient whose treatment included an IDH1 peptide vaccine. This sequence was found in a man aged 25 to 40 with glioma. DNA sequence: TGTGCCACCAGCAGGAACCAGGCCCAGTACTTC. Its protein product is CATSRNQAQYF.